A single sample is the source of the 16 T cell receptor beta chains below, sequenced in a study of vaccination effects on CD4 cells after COVID-19 (dated by TCRdb to between 2021 and 2024). The library relied on the immunoSEQ multiplex PCR assay. Sourced from immuneACCESS, this table was stored by TCRdb with only in-frame sequences that have V and J called. A share of the clones is absent; for the studies checked, an unresolved V gene accounts for under half, and the remainder has no known explanation. The sample table holds some 15,000 clones, of which 76% were seen once. The ten largest clones take up about a quarter of the sample. To identify antigen-specific CD4+ T cell clonotypes by their expansion, the ViraFEST assay first stimulated PBMC with viral peptide pools and then applied TCR sequencing. After less than 13 days of culture, CD4+ T cells were isolated with the EasySep CD4+ T cell isolation kit.

The antigens of these receptors remain unknown. The sample was CD4+ T cells from PBMCs cultured with HCoV-229E spike peptides, taken before COVID-19 vaccination. This specimen's cell subset or site label, per the study, means: HCoV-229E spike overlapping peptide pool stimulation. These TCRs come from a human donor who received a COVID-19 vaccine.

The CDR3 reads CASTREGWTQDYEQYF. As DNA, the CDR3 is TGTGCCAGCACCCGGGAGGGGTGGACTCAGGACTACGAGCAGTACTTC. This chain links TRBV28 with TRBJ2-7; 8 bases map to TRBD2. J gave up 3 bases and V 7 bases, and 14 bases lay outside the gene matches. Germline V lookup: CDR1 MDHEN, CDR2 SYDVKM. The CDR3 is 16 amino acids.

This rearrangement joins TRBV3-1 (or the pseudogene TRBV3-2) to TRBJ2-5; D unresolved. Germline loops: CDR1 LGHDT, CDR2 YNNKEL (reference sequence). This CDR3 spans 11 amino acids. V was clipped by 4 bases and J by 13 bases, with 13 bases between them. In DNA, the CDR3 is TGTGCCAGCAGCCTAGATCATGAACTGTACTTC. Translation gives CASSLDHELYF.

CDR3: CASTGGGGLSYEQYF. DNA for the CDR3: TGTGCCAGCACCGGAGGAGGGGGGCTCTCCTACGAGCAGTACTTC. The chain has TRBV6-5 and TRBJ2-7; TRBD1 or TRBD2 may be the D gene (6 bases each). Trimming took 7 bases from V and 0 from J, leaving 16 bases between them. The V gene's germline CDR1 is MNHEY and CDR2 SVGAGI. The CDR3 sequence is 15 residues long.

This clone is a singleton in its sample. The V gene is TRBV5-5, the J gene TRBJ1-1; D is ambiguous. V gave up 3 bases and J gave up 1 base, with 10 bases separating them. The germline V gene encodes CDR1 SGHKS and CDR2 YYEKEE (reference sequence). This CDR3 is 14 amino acids long. CDR3 protein: CASSYLTRNTEAFF. DNA of the CDR3: TGTGCCAGCAGCTACTTGACTCGGAACACTGAAGCTTTCTTT.

The chain has TRBV19 and TRBJ2-4; TRBD1 matches at 8 bases. CDR3 length: 17 amino acids. Germline CDR1 is LNHDA and CDR2 is SQIVND (reference sequence). V dropped 4 bases and J dropped 1; count of bases not matched to a gene: 9. The CDR3 here is CASSKDRGPRAKNIQYF. As DNA, the CDR3 is TGTGCCAGTAGTAAAGACAGGGGCCCAAGGGCCAAAAACATTCAGTACTTC.

The gene calls are TRBV19 and TRBJ2-1; unclear D gene. Germline V gene lookup returns CDR1 LNHDA and CDR2 SQIVND (reference sequence). CDR3 length: 11 amino acids. V lost 5 bases and J lost 5, with 4 bases in between. CDR3 amino acids: CASSFDNEQFF. CDR3 DNA: TGTGCCAGTAGTTTCGACAATGAGCAGTTCTTC.

The genes are TRBV19 and TRBJ2-6; maybe TRBD2 (7 bases). V was shortened by 5 bases and J by 2 bases, with 13 bases between the two germline ends. CDR1 LNHDA and CDR2 SQIVND come from the germline V gene (reference sequence). The CDR3 contains 16 residues. CDR3 sequence reads: CASSWEGGTGANVLTF. DNA of the CDR3: TGTGCCAGTAGTTGGGAGGGGGGGACTGGGGCCAACGTCCTGACTTTC.

This clone was detected a few times. The chain employs TRBV6-1 and TRBJ1-1; D gene uncertain. The CDR3 totals 12 residues. Deletions cut 2 bases from V and 8 bases from J, with 9 bases between. CDR1 is MNHNS, CDR2 SASEGT, per germline. The CDR3 region is CASSEMVGEAFF. CDR3 in DNA: TGTGCCAGCAGTGAAATGGTCGGAGAAGCTTTCTTT.

The chain is built from TRBV5-1 and TRBJ2-7, with 13 bases that match TRBD2. V lost 3 bases and J lost 3; bases outside the gene matches: 6. Germline V CDR1 and CDR2: SGHRS, YFSETQ. The length of the CDR3 is 16 residues. The CDR3 DNA reads as TGCGCCAGCAGCTGGGGGACTAGCGGGGTAAGCTACGAGCAGTACTTC. It yields the protein CASSWGTSGVSYEQYF.

The gene calls are TRBV12-3 or TRBV12-4 and TRBJ1-3; TRBD1 is a possible D gene (5 bases). Trimming removed 6 bases at V and 0 bases at J, with 6 bases between. There are 13 residues in the CDR3. The DNA for the CDR3 is TGTGCCAGCAGACAGGCCTCTGGAAACACCATATATTTT. Translating it yields CASRQASGNTIYF.

The J gene is TRBJ1-4, the V gene TRBV4-1; weak D call: TRBD1 (5 bases). Trimming shortened V by 3 bases and J by 6 bases, and 11 bases separated the two germline ends. CDR3 size: 14 residues. Germline V gene sequence: CDR1 MGHRA, CDR2 YSYEKL. The CDR3 DNA is TGCGCCAGCAGCCATTCGACAGATTATGAAAAACTGTTTTTT. It specifies CASSHSTDYEKLFF.

The chain combines TRBV28 with TRBJ1-2; unclear D gene. Germline V gene sequence: CDR1 MDHEN, CDR2 SYDVKM. Deletions cut 2 bases from V and 5 bases from J, with 9 bases between. This CDR3 has 13 amino acids. The CDR3, as DNA: TGTGCCAGCAGTTTAAGTGCGGTATATGGCTACACCTTC. The encoded protein is CASSLSAVYGYTF.

The chain is built from TRBV29-1 and TRBJ1-3; D uncertain. CDR3 size: 13 residues. V was pared by 4 bases and J by 0 bases, with 7 bases between. The V gene's germline CDR1 is SQVTM and CDR2 ANQGSEA. DNA for the CDR3: TGCAGCGTTGGTCAGAGCTCTGGAAACACCATATATTTT. Its translation is CSVGQSSGNTIYF.

This clone was detected once. The chain links TRBV7-2 to TRBJ2-5; 9 nucleotides match TRBD2. In germline, CDR1 is SGHTA, CDR2 FQGNSA. Trimming removed 5 bases from V and 5 bases from J; junction bases left unmatched: 12. There are 16 residues in the CDR3. CDR3 nucleotides: TGTGCCAGCAGCCGCGGAGCGGGGGGCAATGTGGAGACCCAGTACTTC. Residues: CASSRGAGGNVETQYF.

This sequence joins TRBV5-1 and TRBJ2-2; 12 bases match TRBD1. Germline CDR1 reads SGHRS; CDR2 reads YFSETQ. V gave up 4 bases and J gave up 6 bases; unmatched junction bases: 7. This CDR3 is built from 16 residues. Here the CDR3 reads CASSLGQGAPAGELFF. CDR3 coding DNA: TGCGCCAGCAGCCTGGGACAGGGGGCGCCGGCCGGGGAGCTGTTTTTT. Full variable domain (remainder filled in from reference TRBV5-1 and TRBJ2-2): KAGVTQTPRYLIKTRGQQVTLSCSPISGHRSVSWYQQTPGQGLQFLFEYFSETQRNKGNFPGRFSGRQFSNSRSEMNVSTLELGDSALYLCASSLGQGAPAGELFFGEGSRLTVL.

This sequence joins TRBV11-2 and TRBJ2-2; D ambiguous. Trimming cost V 5 bases and J 6 bases, with 16 bases left between them. Germline CDR1 and CDR2: SGHAT and FQNNGV. The CDR3 has 15 amino acids. The CDR3 bases are TGTGCCAGCAGCATCACATCCAAGGTAGCCGGGGAGCTGTTTTTT. Its protein is CASSITSKVAGELFF.